This TCR beta chain was captured by sequencing in a study of T cell responses to AZD1222 COVID-19 vaccine. Study details: Second-dose intervals of approximately 4 or approximately 12 weeks were pooled.

Germline CDR1 is KGHSH and CDR2 is LQKENI. J gave up 9 bases and V 2 bases, and 13 bases lay outside the gene matches. The CDR3 is 17 residues long. Findings and limits, study-wide: At baseline, seropositivity was found in only six or seven AZD1222 recipients. The donor group comprised mostly white British people and more females; the analysis possibly underestimated clonal diversity. Spike-wide vaccine-associated CD4 TCRs dominated at 160-218 and 743-854.

Sequencing was performed with immunoSEQ multiplex PCR; in TCRdb, only in-frame clones are kept and a portion is missing. The sample consists of around 150,000 clones, approximately 94% of them appearing once. Comment on this clone: The antigen is unknown.

The rearrangement links TRBV18 to TRBJ1-6, with 7 positions matching TRBD1. The sample in question was peripheral blood, obtained on day 0 of AZD1222 vaccination. The clonotype comes from an adult in good health. CDR3 DNA: TGTGCCAGCTCACCAATCGATACAGGGGCGTATGGTTCACCCCTCCACTTT. Its protein is CASSPIDTGAYGSPLHF.